This TCR beta chain was identified in a study of T-cell memory formation after mild COVID-19. Whole-study context: Largely, TCR clusters stayed within a single donor. Study-level points and caveats: Chiefly within CM and EM were the contracting CD4+ clones; CD8+ ones were within EMRA. Several responding clones turned up in pre-infection memory, indicating that cross-reactive memory may have taken part. Day 15 to 85 contracting clones showed balanced CD4/CD8; later expanders leaned CD4+.

Each CDR3 protein is one row after TCRdb ran MiXCR on the 5' RACE reads. The sample shows fewer than 60,000 distinct CDR3 sequences, around a quarter of them seen only once. Turning to this clonotype: Its antigen is unknown.

CDR3 size: 15 residues. Germline loops: CDR1 SGHVS, CDR2 FNYEAQ. V lost 3 bases and J 1 base, leaving 9 bases between the germline ends. This receptor was obtained from a man between 18 and 29 years old who had mild COVID-19 (a few samples of this study predate the infection). Cell type and time point are not known. The V call is TRBV7-6, the J call TRBJ2-2; D possibly matches TRBD1 or TRBD2 (5 bases each). Sequenced input: PBMCs or a T cell subset sorted from them (not recorded which). CDR3 sequence (DNA): TGTGCCAGCAGCTTGTCGAGGGGGAACACCGGGGAGCTGTTTTTT. It codes for CASSLSRGNTGELFF.